This entry describes one T cell receptor gamma chain. Its antigen remains unidentified. The record has no base qualities; no much larger clone is one base away. Trimming takes 5 bases off V and 12 bases off J; junction bases not matched to a gene: 7. Reading the germline V gene (reference sequence) gives CDR1 VTNTFY and CDR2 YDVSTARD. Its CDR3 holds 10 amino acids, cysteine through phenylalanine. The DNA shown is the 30-base CDR3, in frame from base 1. Thymic samples were depleted of alphabeta T cells, then CD3+ TCRVdelta1+ TCRVdelta2- thymocytes were FACS-sorted. A purity of roughly 96% to 99.6% was achieved for sorted Vdelta1+ thymocytes. Thymic specimens were obtained from roughly eight paediatric patients, aged from 5 days to 15 months, who were undergoing corrective cardiac surgery. After the thymic tissue was dispersed, mononuclear cells were isolated using a Histopaque-1077 density gradient. Staining used anti-TCRVdelta1 clone TS8.2, anti-TCRVdelta2 clone B6, anti-CD3 clone HIT3a and anti-TCRalphabeta clone IP26 antibodies.

RNA was isolated using the RNeasy mini kit, and reverse transcription was performed with Superscript III. To generate the CDR3 amplicons, a multiplex PCR was run using pooled V-gene forward primers together with a constant-region reverse primer that carried Illumina adaptor overhangs. After gel purification, amplicons were indexed with Nextera index primers over about 8 extra PCR cycles and were then purified with AMPure XP beads. Sequencing of libraries was performed on an Illumina MiSeq using paired-end 250 bp reads, dual indexing and a 20% PhiX spike-in. Per the original workflow: Reads were quality checked with FastQC, and TRG read pairs were merged with ea-utils fastq-join. IMGT/HighV-QUEST was used to annotate the sequences, only productive sequences with an unambiguous V-gene assignment were kept, and clonotypes were defined as sequences sharing an identical CDR3 sequence. VDJtools 1.1.1, tcR 2.2.3, Treemap and vegan Shannon diversity in R 3.4.4 were used for downstream analysis. Via CATT, TCRdb reprocessed the public reads, and rows with identical DNA were then joined. The V and J calls and clone size are TCRdb's, not the authors'. Present in this sample are 20,000 to 25,000 gamma-chain clones, around 15% of which were seen just once. Roughly 2% of the sample comes from the top ten.

This specimen comes from a study of Vδ1+ human thymocytes (dated by TCRdb to 2016 to 2019). With respect to the entire study: The study characterised mRNA-level TRG and TRD CDR3 repertoires of highly purified Vdelta1+ thymocytes from young children as a data resource. The multiplex-based CDR3 amplicon strategy had previously been validated against 5'RACE-based CDR3 amplicon generation methods.

Overall study outcomes, separate from this receptor: Donors did not cluster by age or sex, so the analyses were not stratified by age or sex. Unlike the oligoclonal repertoires in peripheral blood, the thymic TRG and TRD repertoires appeared highly polyclonal, with Gaussian CDR3 length distributions. Because unexpected Vdelta2 sequences could lead to misinterpretation of bulk repertoire data, the authors recommended using highly purified populations and validating at the single-cell level. Many TRG clonotypes were shared between donors (up to about 6.9x10^3), whereas TRD repertoires were essentially private (max about 120 shared). Despite high sort purity, 15% to 20% of thymic TRD sequences were Vdelta2 (and few Vdelta3), unlike peripheral blood Vdelta1+ controls.

The sequence was collected from a child less than two years old who had congenital heart surgery. The sequencing input was Vdelta1+ gamma-delta thymocytes from the thymus. The sample's cell subset or site, from its label and the paper: FACS-sorted CD3+ TCRalphabeta- TCRVdelta1+ TCRVdelta2- thymocytes. Recombination linked TRGV3 to TRGJ1 or TRGJ2. The DNA is TGTGCCACCTGGGCCGGAGGGAAACTCTTT. Translation gives CATWAGGKLF.